The 18 T cell receptor beta chains listed next were all sequenced from one sample in a study of T cell responses to AZD1222 COVID-19 vaccine. Produced via immunoSEQ multiplex PCR; TCRdb's table is partial and in-frame only. The data show 90,000 to 120,000 clones, about 90% seen once. Sequenced material: peripheral blood, taken 28 days after the second AZD1222 dose. These receptors were collected from an adult who received the AZD1222 COVID-19 vaccine.

The gene calls are TRBV2 and TRBJ1-2; D not resolved. This CDR3 comprises 13 residues. V was cut by 6 bases and J by 10 bases, with 18 bases left in between. CDR1 and CDR2 from the germline V gene are SNHLY and FYNNEI. DNA of the CDR3: TGTGCCAGCAGCGCCACTTTCGGGGAGTACTACACCTTC. It translates to CASSATFGEYYTF.

The V call is TRBV30, the J call TRBJ1-1, with 7 bases that match TRBD1. The V gene's germline CDR1 is GTSNPN and CDR2 SVGIG (reference sequence). Germline trimming cut 1 base from V and 1 base from J; bases unmatched to any gene: 3. This CDR3 region has 14 residues. The CDR3: CAWSEQGSNTEAFF. The CDR3 DNA reads TGTGCCTGGAGTGAACAGGGGTCGAACACTGAAGCTTTCTTT.

The rearrangement links TRBV3-1 (or the pseudogene TRBV3-2) to TRBJ2-5; D tentatively reads TRBD1 or TRBD2 (5 bases each). The CDR3 covers 15 residues. The germline V gene encodes CDR1 LGHDT and CDR2 YNNKEL (reference sequence). V was cut by 1 base and J by 1 base, with 10 bases left in between. As DNA, the CDR3 is TGTGCCAGCAGCCAAGTCAAGGGACCCCAAGAGACCCAGTACTTC. Translated: CASSQVKGPQETQYF.

The rearrangement links TRBV30 to TRBJ1-2, with D possibly matching TRBD1 (6 bases). Germline V gene data show CDR1 as GTSNPN and CDR2 as SVGIG (reference sequence). The CDR3 runs to 13 residues. V lost 2 bases and J 8 bases, leaving 15 bases between the germline ends. In DNA form, the CDR3 reads TGTGCCTGGAGTAGTCGCAGGGGCTGGGGCTACACCTTC. Translated: CAWSSRRGWGYTF.

The gene calls are TRBV6-5 and TRBJ1-1, with TRBD1 as a possible D gene (5 bases). V was shortened by 6 bases and J by 3 bases, with 14 bases between the two germline ends. The germline CDR1 and CDR2 sequences are MNHEY and SVGAGI. The CDR3 is made up of 14 amino acids. The DNA of the CDR3 is TGTGCCAGCAGCAAGGACGGGGCTGACACTGAAGCTTTCTTT. This codes for CASSKDGADTEAFF.

This chain uses TRBV5-6 with TRBJ2-3; D unclear. This CDR3 has 13 amino acids. V gave up 0 bases and J gave up 4 bases, with 6 bases separating them. The germline V gene has CDR1 SGHDT and CDR2 YYEEEE. The CDR3 DNA sequence: TGTGCCAGCAGCTTGGACAGCCCAGATACGCAGTATTTT. Its translation is CASSLDSPDTQYF.

This sequence joins TRBV19 and TRBJ2-2; either TRBD1 or TRBD2 may supply D (5 bases each). CDR1 is LNHDA and CDR2 is SQIVND in the germline V gene (reference sequence). This CDR3 contains 15 residues. V lost 4 bases and J lost 5, with 14 bases in between. CDR3 protein: CASSKGTEVTGELFF. In nucleotides, the CDR3 is TGTGCCAGTAGTAAGGGGACGGAGGTGACCGGGGAGCTGTTTTTT.

J is TRBJ2-7 and V is TRBV19; 12 bases line up with TRBD2. CDR1 and CDR2 from the germline V gene are LNHDA and SQIVND (reference sequence). CDR3 length equals 14 residues. With 5 bases clipped from V and 6 bases from J, the junction kept 5 bases outside the gene matches. CDR3 nucleotide sequence: TGTGCCAGTAGTGCCCTAGCGGGAGGGGCCGAGCAGTACTTC. Amino acids: CASSALAGGAEQYF.

The table lists this clone with a count of one. DNA for the CDR3: TGTGCCAGCAGCCAAGGTGGGACACACCAAGAGACCCAGTACTTC. Translation: CASSQGGTHQETQYF. V and J are TRBV14 and TRBJ2-5; perhaps TRBD1 as D (6 bases). This CDR3 comprises 15 residues. Germline V CDR1 and CDR2: SGHDN, FVKESK. Trimming removed 1 base from V and 0 bases from J, with 9 bases in between.

The chain joins TRBV28 to TRBJ1-5; possibly TRBD1 for D (6 bases). V lost 3 bases, J lost 3 bases, and 12 bases lay in between. Germline V gene sequence: CDR1 MDHEN, CDR2 SYDVKM. This CDR3 is built from 15 residues. CDR3 nucleotide sequence: TGTGCCAGCAGTTTCTCCAGGGGCGACAATCAGCCCCAGCATTTT. Protein sequence: CASSFSRGDNQPQHF.

V and J are TRBV12-5 and TRBJ2-4; TRBD2 agrees at 10 bases. This CDR3 contains 17 residues. Germline V lookup: CDR1 LGHNT, CDR2 FRNRAP. The ends lost 1 base at V and 0 bases at J; junction bases unmatched: 3. CDR3 nucleotides: TGTGCTAGTGGTTTGGAGCGGGGGGGACTAGCCAAAAACATTCAGTACTTC. This encodes CASGLERGGLAKNIQYF.

The chain is built from TRBV5-8 and TRBJ2-7, with a weak D call TRBD1 (6 bases). The V end lost 3 bases, the J end lost 6 bases, and 16 bases lay between the germline ends. Germline V gene sequence: CDR1 SGHTS, CDR2 YDEGEE. The CDR3 is 14 residues long. Here the CDR3 reads CASSSGTKRIEQYF. The CDR3 DNA is TGTGCCAGCAGCTCCGGGACAAAACGGATCGAGCAGTACTTC.

V usage is TRBV28 and J usage is TRBJ1-4, with 7 bases matching TRBD1. Germline V gene sequence: CDR1 MDHEN, CDR2 SYDVKM. This CDR3 has 15 amino acids. The J segment lost 7 bases and the V segment lost 1 base, leaving 6 bases of the junction unmatched. In DNA form, the CDR3 reads TGTGCCAGCAGTTTATCGTCAGGGGGGAGTGAAAAACTGTTTTTT. It yields the protein CASSLSSGGSEKLFF.

This clone turned up a few times. The chain links TRBV4-2 to TRBJ2-5, with 9 bases lining up with TRBD1. This CDR3 contains 14 residues. After removal of 4 bases from V and 5 bases from J, the junction contained 5 bases not matched to a gene. Germline V lookup: CDR1 LGHNA, CDR2 YNFKEQ. The CDR3: CASSPQGAEETQYF. Here the CDR3 DNA reads TGTGCCAGCAGCCCACAGGGGGCAGAGGAGACCCAGTACTTC.

This clone was counted a single time. This rearrangement joins TRBV6-5 to TRBJ2-7; D may match TRBD1 or TRBD2 (6 bases each). The CDR3 is made up of 14 amino acids. Germline CDR1 and CDR2: MNHEY and SVGAGI. V lost 6 bases and J lost 6, with 18 bases in between. CDR3 DNA sequence: TGTGCCAGCAGCTCATACGGACAGCGGGTCGAGCAGTACTTC. Its protein product is CASSSYGQRVEQYF.

CDR3 protein: CASSLEAGTEAFF. The CDR3 DNA follows: TGTGCCAGCAGCTTAGAGGCAGGGACTGAAGCTTTCTTT. V is TRBV7-9 and J is TRBJ1-1, with TRBD1 as a possible D gene (5 bases). The CDR3 has 13 residues. The V and J ends lost 1 base and 5 bases respectively, with 8 bases between them. CDR1 is SEHNR, CDR2 FQNEAQ, per germline (reference sequence).

The rearrangement uses TRBV7-8 and TRBJ2-2; tentatively, D is TRBD1 (6 bases). Germline lookup yields CDR1 SGHVS and CDR2 FQNEAQ. The CDR3 is 17 amino acids. V lost 0 bases, J lost 4 bases, and 15 bases lay in between. In DNA, the CDR3 is TGTGCCAGCAGCTTAGCTCCTGGGGGCATGGGCACCGGGGAGCTGTTTTTT. Translating gives CASSLAPGGMGTGELFF. Full variable domain (rest looked up from reference TRBV7-8 and TRBJ2-2): GAGVSQSPRYKVAKRGQDVALRCDPISGHVSLFWYQQALGQGPEFLTYFQNEAQLDKSGLPSDRFFAERPEGSVSTLKIQRTQQEDSAVYLCASSLAPGGMGTGELFFGEGSRLTVL.

The chain employs TRBV5-1 and TRBJ1-2, with 7 bases matching TRBD1. Germline CDR1 and CDR2: SGHRS and YFSETQ. The CDR3 totals 15 residues. The V and J ends lost 4 bases and 8 bases, in that order; junction bases with no gene match: 14. The CDR3 loop is CASSPTGQVSSGYTF. The CDR3 DNA reads TGCGCCAGCAGCCCAACCGGACAGGTCTCCTCCGGCTACACCTTC. Complete variable domain (other parts from reference TRBV5-1 and TRBJ1-2): KAGVTQTPRYLIKTRGQQVTLSCSPISGHRSVSWYQQTPGQGLQFLFEYFSETQRNKGNFPGRFSGRQFSNSRSEMNVSTLELGDSALYLCASSPTGQVSSGYTFGSGTRLTVV.